This T cell receptor beta chain is drawn from a study of OX40 agonist ivuxolimab in advanced cancers. Germline lookup yields CDR1 SNHLY and CDR2 FYNNEI. CDR3 length: 18 amino acids. Trimming removed 1 base at V and 1 base at J, with 19 bases between. Measured with immunoSEQ multiplex PCR; TCRdb has only the in-frame clones, and not every one. The repertoire holds 60,000 or so clones, with just under 90% as singletons. The rearrangement uses TRBV2 and TRBJ2-5; no firm D call. The sequenced sample was CD4+ or CD8+ T cells sorted from blood, obtained in a trial of the OX40 agonist ivuxolimab. This receptor was identified in an adult with an advanced solid tumor such as melanoma, head and neck, liver or kidney cancer. CDR3 sequence: CASSEEIDPYSFQETQYF. The CDR3 nucleotides read TGTGCCAGCAGTGAAGAAATTGACCCATACTCATTCCAAGAGACCCAGTACTTC.